This TCR beta chain was found in a study of blood T cell repertoires in COVID-19. The CDR3 contains 15 residues. CDR1 KGHSH and CDR2 LQKENI come from the germline V gene. V gave up 1 base and J gave up 3 bases, with 10 bases separating them. The table came from immunoSEQ multiplex PCR; TCRdb's copy has only in-frame clones and leaves some out. The sample contains 150,000 or so clones, about 88% of which appear only once. The chain has TRBV18 and TRBJ1-5; D remains unclear. This TCR derives from a man aged 60 to 69 with COVID-19, enrolled during active disease. Source material: peripheral blood. Here the CDR3 DNA reads TGTGCCAGCTCACCACTCCCAACAAACAATCAGCCCCAGCATTTT. Translated: CASSPLPTNNQPQHF.